These T cell receptor beta chains were read from a single sample in a study of blood T cell dynamics during melanoma immunotherapy. Using immunoSEQ multiplex PCR, the repertoire was profiled, and TCRdb retains in-frame clones only, with some absent. The sample consists of about 7,200 clones, about 86% of them appearing once. The sequencing here drew on blood, taken from a patient treated with checkpoint blockade. The source is a human donor with melanoma. Each CDR3 is given with its conserved first and last residue. The D gene is left open where the match is weak. Size values are once, few and many counts, or a class for expanded clones, and some rows have none.

CDR3aa,CDR3nt,d_gene,j_gene,v_gene,abundance
CASSEVLRGTDQPQHF,TGTGCCAGCAGTGAAGTGTTGAGGGGGACGGATCAGCCCCAGCATTTT,.,TRBJ1-5,TRBV6-1,.
CASSIVQGGNQPQHF,TGTGCCAGTAGTATTGTCCAGGGGGGGAATCAGCCCCAGCATTTT,TRBD1,TRBJ1-5,TRBV19,.
CASGAGTQSYEQYF,TGTGCTAGTGGAGCCGGGACTCAATCCTACGAGCAGTACTTC,.,TRBJ2-7,TRBV12-5,.
CASAYGSGGERAFF,TGCGCCAGCGCTTATGGTAGTGGTGGGGAACGAGCTTTCTTT,.,TRBJ1-1,TRBV10-2,.
CASSQDPGYTYEQYF,TGCGCCAGCAGCCAAGACCCAGGCTACACCTACGAGCAGTACTTC,.,TRBJ2-7,TRBV4-1,few
CASSDWHKNYGYTF,TGTGCCAGCAGTGATTGGCACAAAAACTATGGCTACACCTTC,.,TRBJ1-2,TRBV6-1,.
CASSLSGLQVDTQYF,TGTGCCAGCAGCTTGTCCGGGCTTCAGGTAGATACGCAGTATTTT,.,TRBJ2-3,TRBV5-8,.
CASRQGSYEQYF,TGTGCCAGTCGACAGGGTTCCTACGAGCAGTACTTC,TRBD1,TRBJ2-7,TRBV27,.
CASTQGAANTEAFF,TGTGCCAGCACCCAAGGGGCAGCGAACACTGAAGCTTTCTTT,.,TRBJ1-1,TRBV7-8,.
CASSQEWPLGEKLFF,TGCGCCAGCAGCCAAGAATGGCCCCTAGGGGAAAAACTGTTTTTT,.,TRBJ1-4,TRBV4-1,.
CASSVRARDSGNTIYF,TGTGCCAGCAGTGTCCGGGCCAGGGACTCTGGAAACACCATATATTTT,.,TRBJ1-3,TRBV2,once
CASSVGQGTGANVLTF,TGTGCCAGCAGCGTAGGCCAGGGGACTGGGGCCAACGTCCTGACTTTC,.,TRBJ2-6,TRBV9,once
CASSRRLAGIYNEQFF,TGTGCCAGCAGCCGACGACTAGCGGGAATCTACAATGAGCAGTTCTTC,TRBD2,TRBJ2-1,TRBV7-8,.
CASSSSTGDYGYTF,TGTGCCAGCAGTTCCTCGACCGGCGACTATGGCTACACCTTC,.,TRBJ1-2,TRBV6-5,.
CASRGQATNYGYTF,TGTGCCAGCAGAGGACAGGCCACTAACTATGGCTACACCTTC,TRBD1,TRBJ1-2,TRBV27,few
CASSPWGLAGGLSTSGANVLTF,TGTGCCAGCAGTCCCTGGGGACTAGCGGGAGGGCTCTCCACTTCTGGGGCCAACGTCCTGACTTTC,TRBD2,TRBJ2-6,TRBV27,.
CASSLLGTGTRSGANVLTF,TGTGCCAGCAGCCTATTAGGGACAGGTACACGCTCTGGGGCCAACGTCCTGACTTTC,TRBD1,TRBJ2-6,TRBV7-8,.
CASSSTGTASYGYTF,TGTGCCAGCAGTTCTACGGGTACCGCCTCCTATGGCTACACCTTC,.,TRBJ1-2,TRBV6-5,.
CAWSRDRVDEQYF,TGTGCCTGGAGCCGGGACAGGGTCGACGAGCAGTACTTC,TRBD1,TRBJ2-7,TRBV30,.
CASSEGPNSPLHF,TGTGCCAGCTCGGAAGGCCCTAATTCACCCCTCCACTTT,.,TRBJ1-6,TRBV19,.